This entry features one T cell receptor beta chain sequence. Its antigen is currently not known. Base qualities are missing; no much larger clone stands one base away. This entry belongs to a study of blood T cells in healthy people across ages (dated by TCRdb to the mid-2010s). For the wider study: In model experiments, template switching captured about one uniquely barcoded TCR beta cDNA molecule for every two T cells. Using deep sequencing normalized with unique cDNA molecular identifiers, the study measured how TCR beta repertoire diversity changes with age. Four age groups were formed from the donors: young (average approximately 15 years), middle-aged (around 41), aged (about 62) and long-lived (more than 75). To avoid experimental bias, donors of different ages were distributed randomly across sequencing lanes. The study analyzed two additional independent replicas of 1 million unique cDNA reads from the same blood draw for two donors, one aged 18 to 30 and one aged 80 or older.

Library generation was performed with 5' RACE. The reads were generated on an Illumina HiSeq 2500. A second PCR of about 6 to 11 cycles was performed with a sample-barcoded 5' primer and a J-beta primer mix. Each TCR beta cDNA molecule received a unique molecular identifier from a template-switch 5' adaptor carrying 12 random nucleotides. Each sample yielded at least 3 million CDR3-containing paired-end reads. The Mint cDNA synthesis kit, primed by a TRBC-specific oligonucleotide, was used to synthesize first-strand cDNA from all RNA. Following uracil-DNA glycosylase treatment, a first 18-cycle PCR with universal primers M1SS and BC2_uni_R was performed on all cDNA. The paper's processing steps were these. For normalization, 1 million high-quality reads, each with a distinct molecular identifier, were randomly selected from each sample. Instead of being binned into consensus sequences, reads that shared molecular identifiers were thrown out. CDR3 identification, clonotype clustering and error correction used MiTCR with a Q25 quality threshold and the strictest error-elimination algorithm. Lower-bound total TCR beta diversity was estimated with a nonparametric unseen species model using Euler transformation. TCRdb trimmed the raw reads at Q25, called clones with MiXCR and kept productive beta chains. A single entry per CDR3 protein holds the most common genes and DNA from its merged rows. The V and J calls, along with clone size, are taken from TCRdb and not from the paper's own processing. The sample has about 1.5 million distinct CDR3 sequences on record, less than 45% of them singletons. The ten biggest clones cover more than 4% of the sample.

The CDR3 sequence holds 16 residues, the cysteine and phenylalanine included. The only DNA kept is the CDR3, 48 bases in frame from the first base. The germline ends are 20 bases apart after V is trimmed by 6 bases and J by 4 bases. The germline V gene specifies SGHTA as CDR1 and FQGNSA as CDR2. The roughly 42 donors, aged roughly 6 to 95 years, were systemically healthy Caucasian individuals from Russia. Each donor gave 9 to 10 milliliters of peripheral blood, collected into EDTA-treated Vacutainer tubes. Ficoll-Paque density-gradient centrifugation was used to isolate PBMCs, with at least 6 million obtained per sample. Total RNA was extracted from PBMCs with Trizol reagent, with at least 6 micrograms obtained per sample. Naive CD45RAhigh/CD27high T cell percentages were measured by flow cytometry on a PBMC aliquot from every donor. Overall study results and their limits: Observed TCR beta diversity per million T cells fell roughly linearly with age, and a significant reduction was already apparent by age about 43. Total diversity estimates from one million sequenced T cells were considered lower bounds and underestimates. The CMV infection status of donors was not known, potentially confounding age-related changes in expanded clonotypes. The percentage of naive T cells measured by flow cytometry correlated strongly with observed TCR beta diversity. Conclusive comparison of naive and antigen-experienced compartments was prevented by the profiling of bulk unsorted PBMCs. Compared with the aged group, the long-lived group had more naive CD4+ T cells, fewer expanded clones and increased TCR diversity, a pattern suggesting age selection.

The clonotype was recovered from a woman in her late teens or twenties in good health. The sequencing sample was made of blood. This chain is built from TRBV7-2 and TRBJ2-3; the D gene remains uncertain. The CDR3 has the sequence CASSSSGLGVSDTQYF. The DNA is TGTGCCAGCAGTTCCTCGGGCCTAGGCGTCTCAGATACGCAGTATTTT.